One T cell receptor (beta chain) is described in this entry. Its antigen is undetermined. This sample is part of a study of shared clonotypes between healthy human individuals. Study-wide results and limits: Generally, naive subsets (rather than memory subsets) showed larger estimated richness. Exclusively blood specimens were collected; tissue repertoires likely differ. Sorted-subset samples were not fully sequenced, rarefaction indicated.

Per the authors' pipeline: ImmunoSEQ supplied junction-only sequences lacking quality scores, so filtering was different. Libraries were prepared by immunoSEQ multiplex PCR; TCRdb keeps only in-frame clonotypes and omits some of them. D and trimming were read from the DNA, whereas the V and J calls and clone size are those reported in that table. Here the sample spans about 1 million clones, under 80% being singletons. Germline V CDR1 and CDR2: MNHNY, SVGAGI (reference sequence). The V and J ends lost 6 bases and 6 bases respectively, with 10 bases between them. CDR3 length: 12 amino acids. The source is a man aged 18 to 29 in good health. The chain carries TRBV6-6 and TRBJ2-3; D not certain. Material for sequencing was memory CD4+ T cells sorted from blood. Specified subset: CD45RA-negative fraction. DNA of the CDR3: TGTGCCAGCAGGGAGAGAGTTGATACGCAGTATTTT. It yields the protein CASRERVDTQYF.